The rows below give T cell receptor beta chains drawn from one sample of a study of beta chain features in type 1 diabetes. Using immunoSEQ multiplex PCR, the repertoire was profiled, and TCRdb retains in-frame clones only, with some absent. The table has roughly 340,000 clones, 10% to 15% seen once; the top ten hold approximately 0.01%. Sequenced input: naive CD4+ T cells from blood. These receptors were collected from a woman between 18 and 29 years old with type 1 diabetes. The CDR3 runs from the conserved cysteine through the conserved F or W. The D gene is left open where the match is weak. Clone size, where shown, is once, few, many, or a class for clones that have expanded.

size,D,V,J,CDR3,DNA
few,TRBD1,TRBV5-1,TRBJ2-3,CASSYRDSSTDTQYF,TGCGCCAGCAGCTACAGGGACAGCAGCACAGATACGCAGTATTTT
NA,NA,TRBV14,TRBJ1-1,CASSQDIGGAEAFF,TGTGCCAGCAGCCAAGATATCGGGGGGGCTGAAGCTTTCTTT
few,NA,TRBV29-1,TRBJ1-1,CSVDPMNTEAFF,TGCAGCGTTGACCCCATGAACACTGAAGCTTTCTTT
NA,TRBD1,TRBV19,TRBJ2-7,CASSIEGTGLLEQYF,TGTGCCAGTAGTATTGAGGGGACAGGCTTACTGGAGCAGTACTTC
few,NA,TRBV2,TRBJ2-2,CASSGQASGELFF,TGTGCCAGCAGTGGGCAGGCCTCGGGGGAGCTGTTTTTT
NA,NA,TRBV7-9,TRBJ2-3,CASSLGLRARVATDTQYF,TGTGCCAGCAGCTTAGGACTTCGAGCTAGAGTGGCGACAGATACGCAGTATTTT
few,TRBD2,TRBV5-1,TRBJ2-1,CASSEPGLAQNEQFF,TGCGCCAGCAGCGAACCGGGACTAGCGCAAAATGAGCAGTTCTTC
few,NA,TRBV9,TRBJ1-6,CASSVGSQGNSPLHF,TGTGCCAGCAGCGTAGGTTCTCAGGGTAATTCACCCCTCCACTTT
few,TRBD1,TRBV7-9,TRBJ2-7,CASSVGQSSYEQYF,TGTGCCAGCAGCGTGGGACAGAGCTCCTACGAGCAGTACTTC
NA,TRBD1,TRBV7-2,TRBJ2-5,CTSDRGEETQYF,TGTACCAGTGACAGGGGTGAGGAGACCCAGTACTTC
few,NA,TRBV7-8,TRBJ2-6,CASSSANSGANVLTF,TGTGCCAGCAGCTCTGCGAACTCTGGGGCCAACGTCCTGACTTTC
NA,TRBD2,TRBV4-1,TRBJ2-5,CASSPGLAGETQYF,TGCGCCAGCAGCCCCGGACTAGCGGGAGAGACCCAGTACTTC
NA,NA,TRBV19,TRBJ2-3,CASSRTARSDTQYF,TGTGCCAGTAGTAGGACAGCCAGGTCGGATACGCAGTATTTT
few,TRBD2,TRBV5-8,TRBJ2-3,CASSTSGRGDTQYF,TGTGCCAGCAGCACTAGCGGGAGGGGGGATACGCAGTATTTT
NA,TRBD2,TRBV5-1,TRBJ2-1,CASSQTLLAGNSYNEQFF,TGCGCCAGCAGCCAAACTCTACTAGCGGGAAATTCGTACAATGAGCAGTTCTTC